The clone carrying this T cell receptor (beta chain) appeared a few times. The entry originates in a study of patients and donors after allogeneic stem cell transplantation. Each CDR3 protein gets one entry after TCRdb re-called the RT-PCR reads with MiXCR. The sample lists 150,000 to 200,000 distinct CDR3 sequences; roughly 30% were seen once. The source of this sequence is a human donor who was either an allogeneic HSCT recipient or a stem cell or donor lymphocyte infusion donor (not recorded which). It is not recorded whose cells these are; they may come from a transplant donor. Source material: blood, either unsorted or a sorted T cell fraction (not recorded which).

The CDR3 DNA reads TGTGCCAGCAGCTTACTCCGGGGGGCTGCAAATGAGCAGTTCTTC. This translates into CASSLLRGAANEQFF. The chain uses TRBV7-8 and TRBJ2-1, with D possibly being TRBD2 (7 bases). With 2 bases removed from V and 7 bases from J, the gap between germline ends came to 15 bases. Germline CDR1 reads SGHVS; CDR2 reads FQNEAQ. The CDR3 has 15 residues. The complete variable domain, with remaining parts taken from reference TRBV7-8 and TRBJ2-1, reads GAGVSQSPRYKVAKRGQDVALRCDPISGHVSLFWYQQALGQGPEFLTYFQNEAQLDKSGLPSDRFFAERPEGSVSTLKIQRTQQEDSAVYLCASSLLRGAANEQFFGPGTRLTVL.